The clone carrying this T cell receptor (beta chain) has more than one count but fewer than ten. The antigen is unknown. These data belong to a study of regulatory T cells in long-lasting Graves disease. Study-level findings and limits: Persistent disease was characterized by preferential usage of TRBV28, TRBJ1-2 and TRBJ2-5.

Time point denoted: newly diagnosed GD, antithyroid drugs for less than 3 months. There was RNA extracted from PBMCs, and the TCR library was made from it. CDR3 regions were amplified by Arm-PCR using iRepertoire HTBI primers to build TCR beta libraries. In TCRdb, the multiplex PCR reads were re-called with MiXCR into one record per CDR3 protein. The repertoire has roughly 520,000 distinct CDR3 sequences, 12% of them found once; the top ten carry roughly 8.2%. The germline CDR1 and CDR2 sequences are DFQATT and SNEGSKA (reference sequence). V trimming: 3 bases; J trimming: 6 bases; junction bases outside the gene matches: 6. The CDR3 covers 14 residues. These data were also reused for a study on T cells in Graves' hyperthyroidism and ophthalmopathy. That paper notes: In the first-round RT-PCR of the TCR CDR3, the HTBI primer set was used.

This TCR came from a woman aged 25 to 39 with Graves disease. The rearrangement links TRBV20-1 to TRBJ2-1, with 9 bases aligning to TRBD2. The source was peripheral blood mononuclear cells (PBMCs), collected at new diagnosis, from a patient treated with antithyroid drugs. Here the CDR3 reads CSARPAGGPNEQFF. The CDR3 DNA reads as TGCAGTGCTAGGCCCGCGGGAGGGCCCAATGAGCAGTTCTTC.